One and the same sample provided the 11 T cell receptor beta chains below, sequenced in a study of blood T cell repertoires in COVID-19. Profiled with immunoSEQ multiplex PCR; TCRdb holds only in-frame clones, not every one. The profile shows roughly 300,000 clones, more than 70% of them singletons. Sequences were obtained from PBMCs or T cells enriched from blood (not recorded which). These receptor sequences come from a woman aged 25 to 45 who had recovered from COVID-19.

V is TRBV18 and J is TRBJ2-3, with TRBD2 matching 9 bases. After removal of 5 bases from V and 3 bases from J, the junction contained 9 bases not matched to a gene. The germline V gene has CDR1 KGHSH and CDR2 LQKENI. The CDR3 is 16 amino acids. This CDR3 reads CASSLRGGAVTDTQYF. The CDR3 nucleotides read TGTGCCAGCTCATTACGCGGGGGGGCCGTTACAGATACGCAGTATTTT.

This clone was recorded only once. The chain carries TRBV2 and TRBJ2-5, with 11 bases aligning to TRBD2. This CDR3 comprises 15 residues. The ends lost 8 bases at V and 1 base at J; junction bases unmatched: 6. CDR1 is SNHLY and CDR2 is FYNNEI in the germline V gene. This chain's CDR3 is CASLAGGHPQETQYF. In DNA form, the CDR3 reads TGTGCCAGCTTAGCGGGGGGGCACCCCCAAGAGACCCAGTACTTC.

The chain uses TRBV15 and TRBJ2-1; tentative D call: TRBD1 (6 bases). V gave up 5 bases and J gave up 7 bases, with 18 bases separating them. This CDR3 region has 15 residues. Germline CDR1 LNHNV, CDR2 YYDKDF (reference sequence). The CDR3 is CATSQMTQGLNEQFF. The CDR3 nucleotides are TGTGCCACCAGCCAAATGACTCAGGGGCTGAATGAGCAGTTCTTC.

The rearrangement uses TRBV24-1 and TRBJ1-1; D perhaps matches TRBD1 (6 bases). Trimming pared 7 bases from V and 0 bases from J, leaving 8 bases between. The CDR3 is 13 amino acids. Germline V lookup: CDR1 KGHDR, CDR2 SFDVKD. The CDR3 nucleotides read TGTGCCACCAGGAGGGGGATGAACACTGAAGCTTTCTTT. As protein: CATRRGMNTEAFF.

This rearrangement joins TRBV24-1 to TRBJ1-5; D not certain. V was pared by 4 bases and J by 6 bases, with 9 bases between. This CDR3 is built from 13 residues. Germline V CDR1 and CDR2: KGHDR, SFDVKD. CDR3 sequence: CATSESGSQPQHF. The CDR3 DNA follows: TGTGCCACCAGTGAAAGCGGGAGTCAGCCCCAGCATTTT.

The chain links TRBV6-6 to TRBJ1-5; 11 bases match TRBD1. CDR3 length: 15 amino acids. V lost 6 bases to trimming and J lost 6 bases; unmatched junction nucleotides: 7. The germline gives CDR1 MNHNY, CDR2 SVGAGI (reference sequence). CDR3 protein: CASSPGQGARQPQHF. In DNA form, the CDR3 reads TGTGCCAGCAGCCCTGGACAGGGGGCCCGTCAGCCCCAGCATTTT.

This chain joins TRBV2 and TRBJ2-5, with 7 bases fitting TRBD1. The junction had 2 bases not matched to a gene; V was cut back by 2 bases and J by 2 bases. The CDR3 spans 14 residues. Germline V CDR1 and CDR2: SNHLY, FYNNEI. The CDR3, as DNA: TGTGCCAGCAGTGAAAACAGGGGTCAAGAGACCCAGTACTTC. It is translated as CASSENRGQETQYF.

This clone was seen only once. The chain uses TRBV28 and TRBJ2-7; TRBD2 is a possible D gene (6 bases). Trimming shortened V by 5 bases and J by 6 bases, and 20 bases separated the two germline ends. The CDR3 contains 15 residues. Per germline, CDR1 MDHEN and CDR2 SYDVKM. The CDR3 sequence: CASSPYLGGRGEQYF. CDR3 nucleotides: TGTGCCAGCAGTCCGTACCTCGGGGGTCGGGGCGAGCAGTACTTC.

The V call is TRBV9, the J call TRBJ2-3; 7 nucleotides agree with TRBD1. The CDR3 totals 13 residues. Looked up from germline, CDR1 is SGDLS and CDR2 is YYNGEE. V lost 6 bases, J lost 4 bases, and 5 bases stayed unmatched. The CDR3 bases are TGTGCCAGCACCACAGGGGTACCAGATACGCAGTATTTT. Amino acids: CASTTGVPDTQYF.

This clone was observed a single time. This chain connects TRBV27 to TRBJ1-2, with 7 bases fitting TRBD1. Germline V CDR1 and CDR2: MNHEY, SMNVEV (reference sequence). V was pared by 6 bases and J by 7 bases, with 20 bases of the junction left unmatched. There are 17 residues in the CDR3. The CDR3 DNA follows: TGTGCCAGCAGCCAACTGAGAGGCGGGGCAAAGGGGGCTGGCTACACCTTC. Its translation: CASSQLRGGAKGAGYTF.

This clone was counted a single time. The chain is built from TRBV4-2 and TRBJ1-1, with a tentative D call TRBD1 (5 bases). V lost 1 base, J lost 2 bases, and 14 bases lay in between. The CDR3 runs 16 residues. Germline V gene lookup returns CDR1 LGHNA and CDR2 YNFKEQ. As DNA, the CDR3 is TGTGCCAGCAGCCAAGGTCAAAGTCAGGGAAACACTGAAGCTTTCTTT. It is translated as CASSQGQSQGNTEAFF.